Following are 5 T cell receptor beta chains from one sample sequenced in a study of cytomegalovirus exposure and HLA in healthy donors. Method: immunoSEQ multiplex PCR; TCRdb's copy keeps in-frame clones and lacks some. In the table there are 100,000 to 150,000 clones, roughly 95% of which are singletons. The sample was PBMCs. Source of these receptors: a man between 18 and 29 years old in good health and CMV-seronegative.

J is TRBJ2-7 and V is TRBV4-1; 9 positions agree with TRBD2. Trimming cost V 0 bases and J 4 bases; bases outside gene matches: 4. This CDR3 has 15 residues. CDR1 is MGHRA and CDR2 is YSYEKL in the germline V gene. In DNA form, the CDR3 reads TGCGCCAGCAGCCAAGATGCAGCGGGAGGATACGAGCAGTACTTC. This codes for CASSQDAAGGYEQYF.

J is TRBJ2-1 and V is TRBV7-7; D possibly corresponds to TRBD1 (5 bases). Germline V lookup: CDR1 SSHAT, CDR2 FNYEAQ (reference sequence). Trimming shortened V by 5 bases and J by 4 bases, and 15 bases separated the two germline ends. This CDR3 is built from 15 residues. CDR3 sequence reads: CASSVTDSSYNEQFF. The CDR3 DNA follows: TGTGCCAGCAGCGTGACAGACAGTTCTTACAATGAGCAGTTCTTC. Combining the CDR3 with reference TRBV7-7 and TRBJ2-1 gives the whole variable domain GAGVSQSPRYKVTKRGQDVTLRCDPISSHATLYWYQQALGQGPEFLTYFNYEAQPDKSGLPSDRFSAERPEGSISTLTIQRTEQRDSAMYRCASSVTDSSYNEQFFGPGTRLTVL.

The chain couples TRBV4-1 to TRBJ2-1; 9 bases fit TRBD2. Germline CDR1 and CDR2: MGHRA and YSYEKL. V dropped 2 bases and J dropped 2; count of bases not matched to a gene: 10. This CDR3 contains 18 residues. The CDR3 reads CASSQQDLLAGTYNEQFF. The DNA of the CDR3 is TGCGCCAGCAGCCAACAAGACCTCCTAGCGGGAACCTACAATGAGCAGTTCTTC.

The rearrangement uses TRBV7-8 and TRBJ2-7; 7 bases are shared with TRBD2. This CDR3 is built from 15 residues. Germline assignment: CDR1 SGHVS and CDR2 FQNEAQ. The V gene end was trimmed by 5 bases and the J gene end by 6 bases; junction bases not matched to a gene: 13. The CDR3 loop is CASSPRGGALVEQYF. CDR3 in DNA: TGTGCCAGCAGCCCTCGGGGAGGGGCGTTGGTCGAGCAGTACTTC.

V is TRBV6-6 and J is TRBJ2-6, with D perhaps TRBD2 (5 bases). This CDR3 is built from 15 residues. Germline lookup yields CDR1 MNHNY and CDR2 SVGAGI (reference sequence). The ends were cut back, 7 bases at V and 4 bases at J, with 14 bases in the middle. CDR3 protein: CASTDGVFGANVLTF. CDR3 DNA sequence: TGTGCCAGCACCGACGGGGTTTTCGGGGCCAACGTCCTGACTTTC.